These 8 T cell receptor beta chains came from one sample sequenced in a study of a mutant IDH1 vaccine in newly diagnosed glioma. The time point denotes: week 35, safety follow-up. Doses consisted of 300 ug of mutant IDH1 20-mer peptide each, paired with topical imiquimod. The assay was immunoSEQ multiplex PCR, and TCRdb's table has in-frame clones only and misses some. The table records roughly 69,000 clones, around 84% of them present only once. Their antigen targets remain unknown. Source: PBMCs, taken from a glioma patient whose treatment included an IDH1 peptide vaccine. The receptor set was obtained from a man aged 25 to 40 with glioma.

This chain joins TRBV29-1 and TRBJ1-1, with no clear D. CDR3 length: 12 amino acids. V was cut by 2 bases and J by 11 bases, with 15 bases left in between. CDR1 SQVTM and CDR2 ANQGSEA come from the germline V gene. CDR3 in amino acids: CSVEKDGRIAFF. The CDR3 bases are TGCAGCGTTGAAAAGGACGGCCGTATCGCTTTCTTT.

This clone was recorded a few times. The chain uses TRBV4-1 and TRBJ1-4; 8 bases fit TRBD1. The J segment lost 10 bases and the V segment lost 3 bases, leaving 13 bases of the junction unmatched. Germline V gene sequence: CDR1 MGHRA, CDR2 YSYEKL. The CDR3 runs 16 residues. In DNA form, the CDR3 reads TGCGCCAGCAGCCACCTCTCACAGGGGGTATCTGGAAAACTGTTTTTT. Residues: CASSHLSQGVSGKLFF.

The chain carries TRBV5-1 and TRBJ1-3; maybe TRBD1 (6 bases). The CDR3 sequence is 15 residues long. Trimming left V 3 bases short and J 0 bases short, with 10 bases between. The germline CDR1 and CDR2 sequences are SGHRS and YFSETQ. CDR3 DNA: TGCGCCAGCAGCTCAACAGGGAACTCTGGAAACACCATATATTTT. Its translation is CASSSTGNSGNTIYF.

This sequence joins TRBV18 and TRBJ2-2; D remains ambiguous. Germline V gives CDR1 KGHSH, CDR2 LQKENI. CDR3 length: 14 residues. Trimming shortened V by 3 bases and J by 1 base, and 6 bases separated the two germline ends. The DNA of the CDR3 is TGTGCCAGCTCACCCCCCGGGAACACCGGGGAGCTGTTTTTT. Protein product: CASSPPGNTGELFF.

The chain links TRBV19 to TRBJ2-2, with D perhaps TRBD1 (6 bases). This CDR3 spans 15 amino acids. CDR1 and CDR2 (germline): LNHDA, SQIVND (reference sequence). V lost 5 bases and J lost 5, with 15 bases in between. CDR3 sequence: CASSPEGVGTGELFF. CDR3 bases: TGTGCCAGTAGTCCCGAGGGGGTCGGGACCGGGGAGCTGTTTTTT.

This clone appeared a single time. V gene TRBV10-3 combines with J gene TRBJ1-1; 8 nucleotides line up with TRBD1. Germline V gene lookup returns CDR1 ENHRY and CDR2 SYGVKD. This CDR3 comprises 15 residues. V lost 6 bases to trimming and J lost 0 bases; unmatched junction nucleotides: 6. The CDR3 sequence is CAISTDRDMNTEAFF. The DNA of the CDR3 is TGTGCCATCAGCACGGACAGGGATATGAACACTGAAGCTTTCTTT.

The chain carries TRBV4-2 and TRBJ2-7; D is tentatively TRBD1 or TRBD2 (5 bases each). CDR3 length: 16 amino acids. Between the trimmed V and J ends, which lost 4 bases and 2 bases, there was a span of 18 bases. CDR1 is LGHNA, CDR2 YNFKEQ, per germline. This chain's CDR3 is CASSPLRGGRPYEQYF. DNA for the CDR3: TGTGCCAGCAGCCCCCTTCGGGGCGGTAGGCCCTACGAGCAGTACTTC.

The CDR3 DNA sequence: TGTGCCAGCAGCTTAGCGCTTTCGTCCCGGTCGGAGACCCAGTACTTC. Residues: CASSLALSSRSETQYF. The chain uses TRBV7-7 and TRBJ2-5; D is unresolved. This CDR3 region has 16 residues. Germline V gene lookup returns CDR1 SSHAT and CDR2 FNYEAQ (reference sequence). V lost 0 bases and J lost 5, with 16 bases in between.